This T cell receptor (beta chain) was documented in a study of shared clonotypes between healthy human individuals. On the study more broadly: CD4 naive cells filled three plates per donor, CD4 memory three, CD8 naive two and CD8 memory one.

Assay runs were performed at deep level. The assay was immunoSEQ multiplex PCR, and TCRdb's table has in-frame clones only and misses some. This sample yields millions of clones, of which roughly nine tenths are seen a single time; about 0.13% belongs to the top ten. Note on this clone: Antigen unknown.

This CDR3 has 16 residues. V lost 2 bases to trimming and J lost 0 bases, with 14 bases between them. Looked up from germline, CDR1 is SGHTA and CDR2 is FQGNSA. Overall study findings and caveats: Naive CD4 clonotypes overlapped across a handful of donors at roughly 4.5%. Sequencing depth was a factor that was expected to affect clonotype sharing among donors.

The origin of this receptor is a man younger than 35 in good health. The chain has TRBV7-2 and TRBJ2-7; the D gene is possibly TRBD1 (5 bases). The sample comprised naive CD4+ T cells sorted from blood. Subset specified: CD45RA+ positively selected. CDR3 protein: CASSLPRDGHSYEQYF. The CDR3 DNA reads as TGTGCCAGCAGCTTACCCCGCGACGGACACTCCTACGAGCAGTACTTC.